The 24 T cell receptor beta chains given below trace back to one sample, sequenced in a study of T cell changes during pregnancy in multiple sclerosis. Profiled with immunoSEQ multiplex PCR; TCRdb holds only in-frame clones, not every one. There are about 30,000 clones in the sample; around 87% occur only once, and roughly 0.6% lies in the top ten. Sequencing used CD4+ T cells from peripheral blood mononuclear cells, obtained in the third trimester of pregnancy. These receptors all come from a female donor in good health, enrolled as a control in a pregnancy study.

In its sample, this clone was seen a few times. V is TRBV16 and J is TRBJ2-5; 7 bases map to TRBD1. Trimming at V came to 2 bases and at J to 1 base, leaving 1 base not matched to a gene. CDR1 is KGHSY and CDR2 is FQNENV in the germline V gene. CDR3 size: 14 residues. This CDR3 reads CASSQNRGQETQYF. The CDR3 DNA sequence: TGTGCCAGCAGCCAAAACAGGGGCCAAGAGACCCAGTACTTC.

V usage is TRBV6-6 and J usage is TRBJ2-7; 10 bases fit TRBD1. V was clipped by 7 bases and J by 2 bases; unmatched bases: 5. Germline V CDR1 and CDR2: MNHNY, SVGAGI (reference sequence). This CDR3 contains 14 residues. The CDR3 DNA reads TGTGCCAGCACTAACGGACAGGGGGCCTACGAGCAGTACTTC. It specifies CASTNGQGAYEQYF.

The chain employs TRBV7-8 and TRBJ2-1; 10 nucleotides agree with TRBD1. V trimming: 1 base; J trimming: 9 bases; junction bases outside the gene matches: 21. Germline V gives CDR1 SGHVS, CDR2 FQNEAQ. The CDR3 totals 20 residues. The DNA of the CDR3 is TGTGCCAGCAGCTTAGTGACAGGGGGCGGTACGGGAGGGGTACAATTTGAGCAGTTCTTC. This sequence encodes CASSLVTGGGTGGVQFEQFF.

The rearrangement joins TRBV20-1 to TRBJ2-7; the D gene is possibly TRBD2 (5 bases). This CDR3 is 11 amino acids long. The V end lost 5 bases, the J end lost 3 bases, and 8 bases lay between the germline ends. The germline V gene has CDR1 DFQATT and CDR2 SNEGSKA (reference sequence). CDR3 amino acids: CSAPGLYEQYF. The CDR3, as DNA: TGCAGTGCTCCCGGACTCTACGAGCAGTACTTC.

This clone was seen once. The V gene is TRBV19, the J gene TRBJ1-5; 7 nucleotides line up with TRBD1. The germline V gene has CDR1 LNHDA and CDR2 SQIVND (reference sequence). The CDR3 has 14 residues. Trimming removed 1 base from V and 10 bases from J; junction bases left unmatched: 7. The CDR3 bases are TGTGCCAGTAGTATAGGACAGGGAATTGAACCCCAGCATTTT. Its translation is CASSIGQGIEPQHF.

This clone was seen just once. This rearrangement joins TRBV5-4 to TRBJ2-7; 11 bases map to TRBD1. CDR3 length: 16 residues. CDR1 and CDR2 (germline): SGHNT, YYREEE (reference sequence). V lost 4 bases, J lost 0 bases, and 6 bases stayed unmatched. The CDR3 region is CASSHGDRGYSYEQYF. As DNA, the CDR3 is TGTGCCAGCAGCCATGGGGACAGGGGGTACTCCTACGAGCAGTACTTC.

V gene TRBV30 combines with J gene TRBJ2-2; 8 bases map to TRBD2. Trimming at V came to 3 bases and at J to 7 bases, leaving 13 bases not matched to a gene. This CDR3 contains 16 residues. The germline V gene has CDR1 GTSNPN and CDR2 SVGIG (reference sequence). CDR3 sequence reads: CAWRGFAGGFIGELFF. CDR3 DNA: TGTGCCTGGAGGGGGTTTGCGGGGGGTTTTATCGGGGAGCTGTTTTTT.

There are a few counts of this clone. The chain uses TRBV18 and TRBJ2-2; D ambiguous. This CDR3 spans 12 amino acids. Germline V gene lookup returns CDR1 KGHSH and CDR2 LQKENI. V was shortened by 1 base and J by 7 bases, with 4 bases between the two germline ends. As DNA, the CDR3 is TGTGCCAGCTCACCACGGCTCGGGGAGCTGTTTTTT. Residues: CASSPRLGELFF.

The chain couples TRBV30 to TRBJ2-5; perhaps TRBD2 as D (6 bases). CDR1 is GTSNPN and CDR2 is SVGIG in the germline V gene (reference sequence). The CDR3 runs 13 residues. V was cut by 2 bases and J by 5 bases, with 12 bases left in between. CDR3 in DNA: TGTGCCTGGAGTTGGGACTCCCCGGAGACCCAGTACTTC. Its protein product is CAWSWDSPETQYF.

This chain uses TRBV5-1 with TRBJ1-1; possibly TRBD1 for D (6 bases). In germline, CDR1 is SGHRS, CDR2 YFSETQ. Trimming took off 4 bases at V and 7 bases at J, with 14 bases between the two ends. The length of the CDR3 is 13 residues. The chain's CDR3 is CASSPGGAREAFF. CDR3 in DNA: TGCGCCAGCAGCCCTGGGGGGGCTCGTGAAGCTTTCTTT.

The rearrangement links TRBV5-6 to TRBJ1-5; TRBD1 might be the D (5 bases). Looked up from germline, CDR1 is SGHDT and CDR2 is YYEEEE. V was shortened by 7 bases and J by 4 bases, with 9 bases between the two germline ends. The CDR3 has 12 residues. The CDR3 sequence: CASDRGNQPQHF. CDR3 DNA sequence: TGTGCCAGCGACCGGGGGAATCAGCCCCAGCATTTT.

V and J are TRBV19 and TRBJ1-2, with 10 bases identical to TRBD1. Germline V gene lookup returns CDR1 LNHDA and CDR2 SQIVND (reference sequence). Trimming removed 1 base from V and 4 bases from J; junction bases left unmatched: 3. The CDR3 sequence is 15 residues long. CDR3 loop: CASSIGGQGVYGYTF. DNA for the CDR3: TGTGCCAGTAGTATAGGCGGACAGGGGGTCTATGGCTACACCTTC.

V gene TRBV7-2 combines with J gene TRBJ1-2; the D is unclear. CDR3 length: 12 amino acids. The V end was cut by 2 bases, the J end by 4 bases, with 5 bases between. Per the germline V gene, CDR1 is SGHTA and CDR2 is FQGNSA. The CDR3 DNA sequence: TGTGCCAGCAGCTTAACAGCCTATGGCTACACCTTC. Translated, it gives CASSLTAYGYTF.

DNA of the CDR3: TGCGCCAGCAGTGCCCCCGGGACTCCGAACACCGGGGAGCTGTTTTTT. Its translation is CASSAPGTPNTGELFF. The chain recombines TRBV10-1 with TRBJ2-2, with D possibly matching TRBD2 (6 bases). The CDR3 runs to 16 residues. The germline V gene has CDR1 WNHNN and CDR2 SYGVQD (reference sequence). The V and J ends lost 4 bases and 0 bases respectively, with 12 bases between them.

This clone was seen a handful of times. The V gene is TRBV6-1, the J gene TRBJ2-2; the match to TRBD2 covers 10 bases. CDR1 MNHNS and CDR2 SASEGT come from the germline V gene. V was clipped by 2 bases and J by 7 bases; unmatched bases: 7. The CDR3 runs to 16 residues. CDR3 nucleotide sequence: TGTGCCAGCAGTGAACCTAGCGGGAGAACGGTCGGGGAGCTGTTTTTT. It yields the protein CASSEPSGRTVGELFF.

This chain links TRBV9 with TRBJ1-2; D remains unclear. Deletions cut 0 bases from V and 8 bases from J, with 11 bases between. Germline CDR1 reads SGDLS; CDR2 reads YYNGEE. The CDR3 length is 13 residues. CDR3 region: CASSVAPDLGYTF. CDR3 nucleotide sequence: TGTGCCAGCAGCGTAGCCCCGGACTTAGGCTACACCTTC.

Written as DNA, the CDR3 is TGTGCCAGCAGTGGGCCAGGGGAGACCCAGTACTTC. It specifies CASSGPGETQYF. The J gene is TRBJ2-5, the V gene TRBV2; D is perhaps TRBD1 (5 bases). Trimming left V 4 bases short and J 5 bases short, with 8 bases between. Germline V gene lookup returns CDR1 SNHLY and CDR2 FYNNEI. There are 12 residues in the CDR3.

The J gene is TRBJ1-2, the V gene TRBV6-5; D might be TRBD1 (5 bases). V was clipped by 0 bases and J by 8 bases, with 13 bases between them. The CDR3 contains 14 residues. CDR1 MNHEY and CDR2 SVGAGI come from the germline V gene. In nucleotides, the CDR3 is TGTGCCAGCAGTTACTCTACCCAGGGCCGAGGCTACACCTTC. Its translation: CASSYSTQGRGYTF.

This sequence joins TRBV15 and TRBJ2-1, with a possible D match to TRBD1 (5 bases). This CDR3 region has 13 residues. Germline CDR1 is LNHNV and CDR2 is YYDKDF (reference sequence). Trimming pared 0 bases from V and 9 bases from J, leaving 9 bases between. CDR3 amino acids: CATSRDRGSEQFF. As DNA, the CDR3 is TGTGCCACCAGCAGAGATAGGGGTTCTGAGCAGTTCTTC.

The chain uses TRBV7-9 and TRBJ2-5; 8 bases are shared with TRBD1. V was pared by 4 bases and J by 7 bases, with 11 bases of the junction left unmatched. Per the germline V gene, CDR1 is SEHNR and CDR2 is FQNEAQ (reference sequence). The CDR3 consists of 15 residues. CDR3 in amino acids: CASSYPGDRRGTQYF. The CDR3 bases are TGTGCCAGCAGCTATCCCGGGGACAGGCGGGGGACCCAGTACTTC.

The V and J genes are TRBV13 and TRBJ2-2, with D tentatively TRBD1 (5 bases). This CDR3 has 15 residues. The V end was cut by 4 bases, the J end by 1 base, with 10 bases between. The V gene's germline CDR1 is PRHDT and CDR2 FYEKMQ (reference sequence). CDR3: CASSYRNLNTGELFF. The CDR3 DNA reads as TGTGCCAGCAGCTACAGGAACTTGAACACCGGGGAGCTGTTTTTT.

The rearrangement links TRBV19 to TRBJ1-2, with 11 bases aligning to TRBD1. Trimming removed 3 bases from V and 6 bases from J; junction bases left unmatched: 9. Germline lookup yields CDR1 LNHDA and CDR2 SQIVND (reference sequence). The CDR3 is 16 residues long. The CDR3 is CASSIPGQGESDGYTF. The CDR3 region has the DNA TGTGCCAGTAGTATTCCGGGACAGGGGGAAAGTGATGGCTACACCTTC.

In this sample, this clone turned up a few times. The chain carries TRBV10-2 and TRBJ2-7; tentative D call: TRBD2 (6 bases). From germline, CDR1 is WSHSY and CDR2 SAAADI. The CDR3 contains 12 residues. The V end was cut by 6 bases, the J end by 3 bases, with 9 bases between. As DNA, the CDR3 is TGCGCCAGCAGGGTAGCGGACTACGAGCAGTACTTC. As protein: CASRVADYEQYF.

V and J are TRBV4-3 and TRBJ1-1; 9 bases fit TRBD1. V dropped 0 bases and J dropped 6; count of bases not matched to a gene: 5. Germline CDR1 is LGHNA and CDR2 is YSLEER. CDR3 length: 15 amino acids. In DNA form, the CDR3 reads TGCGCCAGCAGCCAAGAATGGGGACAGGGCTCTGAAGCTTTCTTT. Protein sequence: CASSQEWGQGSEAFF.